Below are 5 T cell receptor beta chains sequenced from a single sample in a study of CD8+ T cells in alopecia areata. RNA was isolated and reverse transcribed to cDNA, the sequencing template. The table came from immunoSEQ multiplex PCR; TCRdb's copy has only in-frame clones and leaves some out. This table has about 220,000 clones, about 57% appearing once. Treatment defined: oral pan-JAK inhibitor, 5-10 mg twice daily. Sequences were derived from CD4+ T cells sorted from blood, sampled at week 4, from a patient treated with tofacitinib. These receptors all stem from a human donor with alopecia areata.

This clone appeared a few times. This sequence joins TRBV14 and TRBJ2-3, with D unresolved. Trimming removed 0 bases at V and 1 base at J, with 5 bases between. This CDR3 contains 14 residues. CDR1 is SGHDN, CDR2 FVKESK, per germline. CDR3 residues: CASSQEGRTDTQYF. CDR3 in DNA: TGTGCCAGCAGCCAAGAAGGACGCACAGATACGCAGTATTTT.

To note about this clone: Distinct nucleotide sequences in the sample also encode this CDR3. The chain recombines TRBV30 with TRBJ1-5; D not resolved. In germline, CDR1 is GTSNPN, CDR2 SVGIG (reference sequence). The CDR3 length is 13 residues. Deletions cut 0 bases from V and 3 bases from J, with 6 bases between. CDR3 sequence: CAWSVGDNQPQHF. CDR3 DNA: TGTGCCTGGAGTGTAGGTGACAATCAGCCCCAGCATTTT.

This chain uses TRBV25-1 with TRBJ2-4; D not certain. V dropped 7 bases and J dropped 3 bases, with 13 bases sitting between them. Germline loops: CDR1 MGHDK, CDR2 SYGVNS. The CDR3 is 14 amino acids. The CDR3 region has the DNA TGTGCCAGCAAGTCCGACGGATACAAAAACATTCAGTACTTC. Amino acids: CASKSDGYKNIQYF. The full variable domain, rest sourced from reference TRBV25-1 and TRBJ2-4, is EADIYQTPRYLVIGTGKKITLECSQTMGHDKMYWYQQDPGMELHLIHYSYGVNSTEKGDLSSESTVSRIRTEHFPLTLESARPSHTSQYLCASKSDGYKNIQYFGAGTRLSVL.

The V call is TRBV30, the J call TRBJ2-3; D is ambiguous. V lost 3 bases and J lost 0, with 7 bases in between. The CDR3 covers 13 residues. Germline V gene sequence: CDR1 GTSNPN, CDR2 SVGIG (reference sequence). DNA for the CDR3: TGTGCCTGGAGCACAGCTAGCACAGATACGCAGTATTTT. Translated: CAWSTASTDTQYF.

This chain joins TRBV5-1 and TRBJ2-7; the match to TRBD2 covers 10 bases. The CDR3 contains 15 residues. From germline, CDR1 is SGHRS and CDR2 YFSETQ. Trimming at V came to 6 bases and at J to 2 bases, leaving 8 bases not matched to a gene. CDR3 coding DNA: TGCGCCAGCACTCCCCTAGCGGGGGTTACCTACGAGCAGTACTTC. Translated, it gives CASTPLAGVTYEQYF.